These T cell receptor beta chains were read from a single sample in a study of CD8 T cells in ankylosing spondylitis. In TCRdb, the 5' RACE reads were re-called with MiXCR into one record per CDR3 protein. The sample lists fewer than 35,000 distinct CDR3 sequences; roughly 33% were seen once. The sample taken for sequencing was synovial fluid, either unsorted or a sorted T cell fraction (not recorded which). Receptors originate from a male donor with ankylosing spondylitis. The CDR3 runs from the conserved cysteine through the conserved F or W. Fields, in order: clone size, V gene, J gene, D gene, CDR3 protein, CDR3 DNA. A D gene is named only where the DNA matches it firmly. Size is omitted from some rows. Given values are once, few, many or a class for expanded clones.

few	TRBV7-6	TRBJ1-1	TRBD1	CASSPRGGTGEAFF	TGTGCCAGCAGCCCCAGGGGCGGGACAGGTGAAGCTTTCTTT
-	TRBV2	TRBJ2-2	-	CASSGLDGGVYATGELFF	TGTGCCAGCAGTGGCCTTGATGGGGGCGTATACGCCACCGGGGAGCTGTTTTTT
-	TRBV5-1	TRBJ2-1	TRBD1	CASSPTGDLTNEQFF	TGCGCCAGCAGCCCTACAGGGGACCTTACCAATGAGCAGTTCTTC
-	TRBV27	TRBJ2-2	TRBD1	CASSLSGQGTRELFF	TGTGCCAGCAGTTTATCTGGACAGGGGACTAGGGAGCTGTTTTTT
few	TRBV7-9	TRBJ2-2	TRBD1	CASSLAGTAFAGELFF	TGTGCCAGCAGCTTAGCTGGGACAGCTTTCGCCGGGGAGCTGTTTTTT
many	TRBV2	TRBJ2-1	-	CASRQKDNEQFF	TGTGCCAGCCGACAGAAGGACAATGAGCAGTTCTTC
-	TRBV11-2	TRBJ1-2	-	CASSWGSGSNYGYTF	TGTGCCAGCAGCTGGGGGAGTGGTTCTAACTATGGCTACACCTTC
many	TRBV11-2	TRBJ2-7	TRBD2	CASSPPGLAGTYEQYF	TGTGCCAGCAGCCCACCGGGACTAGCGGGGACCTACGAGCAGTACTTC
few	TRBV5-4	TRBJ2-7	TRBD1	CASSLGTGGLYEQYF	TGTGCCAGCAGCTTGGGGACAGGGGGCTTATACGAGCAGTACTTC
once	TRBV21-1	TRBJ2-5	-	CASRPTGDQETQYF	TGTGCCAGCAGGCCAACAGGGGACCAAGAGACCCAGTACTTC
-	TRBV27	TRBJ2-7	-	CASSLYASYEQYF	TGTGCCAGCAGTTTATATGCTTCCTACGAGCAGTACTTC
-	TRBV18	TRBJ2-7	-	CASSPDYEQYF	TGTGCCAGCTCACCAGACTACGAGCAGTACTTC
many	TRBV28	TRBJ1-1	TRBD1	CASSFGTVEFPEAFF	TGTGCCAGCAGTTTCGGGACAGTGGAGTTTCCTGAAGCTTTCTTT
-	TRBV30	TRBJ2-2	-	CAWSEWGTVRELFF	TGTGCCTGGAGTGAGTGGGGTACCGTCCGGGAGCTGTTTTTT
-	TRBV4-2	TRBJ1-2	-	CASSQPPDTPRGYGYTF	TGTGCCAGCAGCCAACCCCCGGACACCCCCAGGGGCTATGGCTACACCTTC
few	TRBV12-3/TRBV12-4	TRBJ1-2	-	CASRADGGGGYTF	TGTGCCAGCAGAGCCGACGGAGGCGGCGGCTACACCTTC
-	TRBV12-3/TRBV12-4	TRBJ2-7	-	CASSLDIYEQYF	TGTGCCAGCAGTCTAGACATCTACGAGCAGTACTTC
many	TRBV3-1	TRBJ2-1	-	CASSQTGLRNEQFF	TGTGCCAGCAGCCAAACTGGGCTGAGGAATGAGCAGTTCTTC
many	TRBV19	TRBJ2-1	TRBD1	CASSIFGTGKGGQFF	TGTGCCAGTAGTATTTTCGGGACAGGGAAAGGTGGGCAGTTCTTC
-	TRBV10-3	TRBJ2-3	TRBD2	CAVGLLQVPDTQYF	TGTGCCGTGGGACTACTCCAAGTACCAGATACGCAGTATTTT
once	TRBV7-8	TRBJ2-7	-	CASSFLPNYEQYF	TGTGCCAGCAGCTTTCTTCCCAACTACGAGCAGTACTTC
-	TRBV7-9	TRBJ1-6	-	CASSPLSSRDNSPLHF	TGTGCCAGCAGCCCCTTGAGTTCGAGGGATAATTCACCCCTCCACTTT
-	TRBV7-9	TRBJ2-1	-	CASSLESEQFF	TGTGCCAGCAGCTTAGAGTCGGAGCAGTTCTTC
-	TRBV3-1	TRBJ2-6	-	CASSPPFWRHSGANVLTF	TGTGCCAGCAGCCCCCCTTTCTGGCGTCACTCTGGGGCCAACGTCCTGACTTTC
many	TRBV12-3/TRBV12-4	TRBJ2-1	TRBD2	CASSLPLADYNEQFF	TGTGCCAGCAGTTTACCACTAGCGGACTACAATGAGCAGTTCTTC
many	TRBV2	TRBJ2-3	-	CASSLRLVTSTDTQYF	TGTGCCAGCAGCCTGCGGTTGGTCACTAGCACAGATACGCAGTATTTT
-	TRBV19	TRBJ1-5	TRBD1	CASSRGQGELGNQPQHF	TGTGCCAGTAGTAGGGGACAGGGTGAATTGGGCAATCAGCCCCAGCATTTT
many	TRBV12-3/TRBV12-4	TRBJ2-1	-	CASSLAVNEQFF	TGTGCCAGCAGTTTGGCCGTCAATGAGCAGTTCTTC
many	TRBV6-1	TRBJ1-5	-	CASSEGNQPQHF	TGTGCCAGCAGTGAAGGGAATCAGCCCCAGCATTTT
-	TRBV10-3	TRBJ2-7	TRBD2	CAISPGFSGSYEQYF	TGTGCCATCAGCCCCGGTTTTAGCGGGTCCTACGAGCAGTACTTC
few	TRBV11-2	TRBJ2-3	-	CASSLGQITDTQYF	TGTGCCAGCAGCTTAGGTCAGATCACAGATACGCAGTATTTT
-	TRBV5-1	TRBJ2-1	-	CASGLDGRDRSSYNEQFF	TGCGCCAGCGGCTTGGACGGGCGGGACAGAAGCTCCTACAATGAGCAGTTCTTC
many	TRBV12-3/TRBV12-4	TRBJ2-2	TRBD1	CASSFTGGNTGELFF	TGTGCCAGCAGTTTTACAGGGGGGAACACCGGGGAGCTGTTTTTT
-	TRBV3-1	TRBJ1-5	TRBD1	CASSRGAQGNNQPQHF	TGTGCCAGCAGCCGAGGGGCACAGGGGAACAATCAGCCCCAGCATTTT
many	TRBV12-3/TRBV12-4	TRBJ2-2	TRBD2	CASRGGTGELFF	TGTGCCAGCAGGGGGGGGACCGGGGAGCTGTTTTTT
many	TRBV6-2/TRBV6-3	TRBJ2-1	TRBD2	CASSYTASGGREQFF	TGTGCCAGCAGTTATACCGCCTCGGGAGGGCGGGAGCAGTTCTTC
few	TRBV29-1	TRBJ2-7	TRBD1	CSVVTGEEAYEQYF	TGCAGCGTGGTGACAGGGGAAGAGGCATACGAGCAGTACTTC
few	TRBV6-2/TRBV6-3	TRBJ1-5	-	CASSYSGTRLYNQPQHF	TGTGCCAGCAGTTACTCGGGCACCCGACTGTACAATCAGCCCCAGCATTTT
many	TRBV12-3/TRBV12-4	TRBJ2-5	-	CASSELQGSETQYF	TGTGCCAGCAGCGAACTTCAAGGATCGGAGACCCAGTACTTC
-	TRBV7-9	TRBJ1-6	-	CASSLLGDKNSPLHF	TGTGCCAGCAGCTTATTGGGGGACAAAAATTCACCCCTCCACTTT
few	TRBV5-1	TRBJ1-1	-	CASHLGGGLNTEAFF	TGCGCCAGCCACTTGGGGGGCGGTCTGAACACTGAAGCTTTCTTT
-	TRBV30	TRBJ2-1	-	CAWSVIRGSEQFF	TGTGCCTGGAGTGTTATCCGGGGGAGTGAGCAGTTCTTC
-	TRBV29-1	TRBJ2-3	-	CSVGRASGTDTQYF	TGCAGCGTTGGTCGGGCCAGCGGCACAGATACGCAGTATTTT
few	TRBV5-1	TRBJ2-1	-	CASSFPPAGDPNEQFF	TGCGCCAGCAGCTTTCCCCCAGCGGGTGATCCTAATGAGCAGTTCTTC
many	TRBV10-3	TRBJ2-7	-	CAISESGDSSYEQYF	TGTGCCATCAGTGAGTCAGGAGACAGCAGCTACGAGCAGTACTTC
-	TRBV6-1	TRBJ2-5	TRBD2	CASSQSRLAGETQYF	TGTGCCAGCAGCCAATCCCGACTAGCGGGAGAGACCCAGTACTTC
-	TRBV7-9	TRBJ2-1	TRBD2	CASSGTSGYHLDNEQFF	TGTGCCAGCAGCGGGACTAGCGGGTATCATCTAGACAATGAGCAGTTCTTC
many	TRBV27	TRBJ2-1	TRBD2	CASSESSGLYNEQFF	TGTGCCAGCAGTGAGTCTAGCGGGTTATACAATGAGCAGTTCTTC
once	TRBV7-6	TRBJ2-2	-	CASSAGTGELFF	TGTGCCAGCAGCGCAGGAACCGGGGAGCTGTTTTTT